Listed below are T cell receptor beta chains from one sample, sequenced in a study of cytomegalovirus exposure and HLA in healthy donors. Clones were sequenced by immunoSEQ multiplex PCR, and TCRdb holds only the in-frame ones, with some missing. The sample includes 150,000 or so clones, roughly four fifths seen only once; the top ten take about 1%. Sequenced: PBMCs. The receptors derive from a woman in her thirties or forties in good health and CMV-seronegative. CDR3s include the opening cysteine and the closing phenylalanine or tryptophan. A D gene is named only where the DNA matches it firmly. Size is omitted from some rows. Given values are once, few, many or a class for expanded clones.

v_gene	abundance	j_gene	d_gene	CDR3aa	CDR3nt
TRBV11-3	-	TRBJ2-1	TRBD2	CASSFGLAGGHEQFF	TGTGCCAGCAGCTTTGGACTAGCGGGAGGGCATGAGCAGTTCTTC
TRBV6-1	-	TRBJ1-3	-	CASSPYSGNTIYF	TGTGCCAGCAGCCCTTACTCTGGAAACACCATATATTTT
TRBV7-3	-	TRBJ2-3	-	CASSLMGATDTQYF	TGTGCCAGCAGCTTAATGGGAGCCACAGATACGCAGTATTTT
TRBV29-1	-	TRBJ1-1	TRBD1	CSVTGGGWNTEAFF	TGCAGCGTTACAGGGGGCGGGTGGAACACTGAAGCTTTCTTT
TRBV2	once	TRBJ1-2	TRBD1	CASNDRGKGGYTF	TGTGCCAGCAACGACAGGGGAAAAGGTGGCTACACCTTC
TRBV2	few	TRBJ2-3	-	CASRGVRTDTQYF	TGTGCCAGCAGGGGAGTCCGCACAGATACGCAGTATTTT
TRBV19	-	TRBJ1-1	-	CASSIPQDDEAFF	TGTGCCAGTAGTATCCCACAGGACGATGAAGCTTTCTTT
TRBV9	-	TRBJ1-4	-	CASSVDWRNEKLFF	TGTGCCAGCAGCGTAGACTGGAGGAATGAAAAACTGTTTTTT
TRBV19	-	TRBJ1-1	-	CASSIIGTGTMNTEAFF	TGTGCCAGTAGTATCATCGGGACTGGGACCATGAACACTGAAGCTTTCTTT
TRBV28	-	TRBJ2-2	-	CASCTIGTGELFF	TGTGCCAGTTGTACTATTGGGACCGGGGAGCTGTTTTTT
TRBV28	-	TRBJ2-1	TRBD2	CASSFMLAGRNEQFF	TGTGCCAGCAGTTTCATGCTAGCGGGAAGGAATGAGCAGTTCTTC
TRBV27	once	TRBJ2-7	TRBD1	CASSLLGQAEQYF	TGTGCCAGCAGTTTATTAGGACAGGCCGAGCAGTACTTC
TRBV28	-	TRBJ2-7	-	CASSLGGGKPYEQYF	TGTGCCAGCAGTTTAGGGGGGGGCAAGCCCTACGAGCAGTACTTC
TRBV5-1	-	TRBJ1-2	-	CASSLSPGAGRDYGYTF	TGCGCCAGCAGCTTGTCACCTGGGGCAGGGAGGGACTATGGCTACACCTTC
TRBV5-1	-	TRBJ2-1	TRBD2	CASSLSGRVDEQFF	TGCGCCAGCAGCTTAAGCGGGAGGGTGGATGAGCAGTTCTTC
TRBV27	-	TRBJ1-1	TRBD1	CASSFHKPTGGAWNTEAFF	TGTGCCAGCAGTTTCCACAAACCGACAGGGGGCGCGTGGAACACTGAAGCTTTCTTT
TRBV29-1	-	TRBJ1-2	-	CSVEENYGYTF	TGCAGCGTGGAGGAGAACTATGGCTACACCTTC
TRBV11-1	-	TRBJ2-3	TRBD2	CASSSGGLAGVTDTQYF	TGTGCCAGCAGCTCCGGGGGACTAGCGGGGGTCACAGATACGCAGTATTTT
TRBV2	-	TRBJ1-2	-	CASSEDRANYGYTF	TGTGCCAGCAGTGAAGACAGGGCGAACTATGGCTACACCTTC
TRBV19	-	TRBJ2-5	-	CASSIQGRETQYF	TGTGCCAGTAGTATTCAGGGTAGAGAGACCCAGTACTTC
TRBV19	-	TRBJ1-2	TRBD1	CASSFGTGSGYTF	TGTGCCAGTAGTTTCGGGACAGGGAGTGGCTACACCTTC
TRBV6-5	-	TRBJ2-3	-	CASSYSDSAGDTQYF	TGTGCCAGCAGTTACTCGGACTCCGCGGGAGATACGCAGTATTTT
TRBV28	-	TRBJ2-7	-	CASSSQALSYEQYF	TGTGCCAGCAGTTCCCAGGCCCTCTCCTACGAGCAGTACTTC
TRBV18	-	TRBJ2-1	-	CASSPRQGTNEQFF	TGTGCCAGCTCACCACGGCAGGGGACCAATGAGCAGTTCTTC
TRBV5-1	-	TRBJ2-3	TRBD2	CASSFGTSGRTDTQYF	TGCGCCAGCAGCTTTGGGACTAGCGGGAGAACAGATACGCAGTATTTT
TRBV30	few	TRBJ1-2	-	CAWSVRQALGYTF	TGTGCCTGGAGTGTACGACAGGCCCTGGGCTACACCTTC
TRBV29-1	few	TRBJ1-1	-	CSVLSRETEAFF	TGCAGCGTTCTTAGCAGGGAAACTGAAGCTTTCTTT
TRBV6-6	few	TRBJ1-2	TRBD1	CASSYRGTHGYTF	TGTGCCAGCTCCTACAGGGGTACACATGGCTACACCTTC
TRBV19	-	TRBJ1-1	TRBD1	CARGGQGNTEAFF	TGTGCCAGGGGAGGACAGGGGAACACTGAAGCTTTCTTT
TRBV10-3	-	TRBJ2-1	TRBD2	CAINSGLAHNEQFF	TGTGCCATCAATAGCGGACTAGCCCACAATGAGCAGTTCTTC
TRBV18	-	TRBJ2-7	-	CASSLTGWAYEQYF	TGTGCCAGCTCACTCACAGGGTGGGCCTACGAGCAGTACTTC
TRBV9	-	TRBJ1-2	-	CASSVAGTSNYGYTF	TGTGCCAGCAGCGTAGCAGGCACTTCTAACTATGGCTACACCTTC
TRBV7-9	-	TRBJ1-2	TRBD1	CASSLRRGTGAHYGYTF	TGTGCCAGCAGCTTACGTCGCGGGACAGGGGCTCACTATGGCTACACCTTC
TRBV11-3	-	TRBJ2-1	-	CASSLDSASPSGEQFF	TGTGCCAGCAGCTTAGACTCGGCTAGCCCGTCCGGGGAGCAGTTCTTC
TRBV7-3	-	TRBJ2-3	TRBD2	CASSRSGDTQYF	TGTGCCAGCAGCCGTAGCGGGGATACGCAGTATTTT
TRBV5-5	-	TRBJ2-7	TRBD1	CASSLAGTGAYEQYF	TGTGCCAGCAGCTTGGCCGGGACAGGGGCCTACGAGCAGTACTTC
TRBV11-1	once	TRBJ2-5	TRBD1	CASSVDRGETQYF	TGTGCCAGCAGCGTCGACAGGGGGGAGACCCAGTACTTC
TRBV10-3	-	TRBJ2-7	TRBD2	CASHPGTNDNEQYF	TGTGCCAGCCACCCCGGGACTAATGACAACGAGCAGTACTTC
TRBV29-1	-	TRBJ2-1	-	CSVPSGATYNEQFF	TGCAGCGTTCCAAGCGGAGCTACCTACAATGAGCAGTTCTTC
TRBV21-1	-	TRBJ1-2	-	CASSKGTGGIGGYTF	TGTGCCAGCAGCAAAGGGACAGGGGGCATTGGAGGCTACACCTTC
TRBV11-3	-	TRBJ1-1	-	CASSLPSPGGTEAFF	TGTGCCAGCAGCTTGCCATCCCCCGGGGGCACTGAAGCTTTCTTT
TRBV19	-	TRBJ2-5	TRBD2	CASSIFGTSGQETQYF	TGTGCCAGTAGTATTTTCGGGACTAGCGGTCAAGAGACCCAGTACTTC
TRBV5-8	-	TRBJ2-7	-	CASSGGLIYSYEQYF	TGTGCCAGCAGCGGAGGACTCATCTACTCCTACGAGCAGTACTTC
TRBV7-9	-	TRBJ1-2	-	CASSLAVAYGYTF	TGTGCCAGTAGCTTAGCGGTAGCATATGGCTACACCTTC
TRBV2	-	TRBJ2-5	TRBD1	CASSRGLQETQYF	TGTGCCAGCAGCAGGGGGCTGCAAGAGACCCAGTACTTC
TRBV18	-	TRBJ1-2	TRBD1	CASSPDRGLDYGYTF	TGTGCCAGCTCACCGGACAGGGGGCTAGACTATGGCTACACCTTC
TRBV11-3	-	TRBJ2-2	-	CASSLDQLALNTGELFF	TGTGCCAGCAGCTTAGATCAGCTAGCGTTGAACACCGGGGAGCTGTTTTTT
TRBV18	-	TRBJ2-1	-	CASSPILTSEQFF	TGTGCCAGCTCCCCTATCCTTACGAGTGAGCAGTTCTTC
TRBV27	-	TRBJ2-1	-	CASRLGGSYNEQFF	TGTGCCAGCCGTCTAGGGGGATCCTACAATGAGCAGTTCTTC
TRBV7-9	-	TRBJ2-5	-	CASSIRAREQETQYF	TGTGCCAGCAGCATAAGAGCCCGGGAGCAAGAGACCCAGTACTTC
TRBV19	-	TRBJ2-6	TRBD1	CASSMSGQGLLGSGANVLTF	TGTGCCAGTAGTATGTCGGGACAGGGCCTGCTAGGGTCTGGGGCCAACGTCCTGACTTTC
TRBV6-6	-	TRBJ2-7	-	CASRASGQSAYEQYF	TGTGCCAGCAGGGCCTCAGGACAGTCTGCCTACGAGCAGTACTTC
TRBV2	-	TRBJ2-3	TRBD1	CASSEAGTGTDTQYF	TGTGCCAGCAGTGAAGCGGGGACAGGAACAGATACGCAGTATTTT
TRBV5-4	once	TRBJ1-2	TRBD1	CASSGDSVYGYTF	TGTGCCAGCAGCGGGGACAGCGTTTATGGCTACACCTTC
TRBV19	-	TRBJ2-3	-	CASTSRSTDTQYF	TGTGCCAGCACGTCCCGGAGCACAGATACGCAGTATTTT
TRBV18	-	TRBJ2-7	-	CASSPGQGLTYEQYF	TGTGCCAGCTCACCGGGGCAGGGCCTGACCTACGAGCAGTACTTC
TRBV29-1	-	TRBJ1-4	TRBD1	CSVAGTGGRDEKLFF	TGCAGCGTTGCCGGGACAGGGGGTAGAGATGAAAAACTGTTTTTT
TRBV6-5	few	TRBJ2-2	-	CASSMTSWGTGELFF	TGTGCCAGCAGTATGACTAGTTGGGGCACCGGGGAGCTGTTTTTT
TRBV7-3	-	TRBJ2-1	TRBD2	CASSLAGVGNEQFF	TGTGCCAGCAGCTTGGCGGGAGTAGGAAATGAGCAGTTCTTC
TRBV5-4	-	TRBJ2-3	TRBD2	CASSLSGTTFTDTQYF	TGTGCCAGCAGTCTCTCTGGGACTACCTTCACAGATACGCAGTATTTT